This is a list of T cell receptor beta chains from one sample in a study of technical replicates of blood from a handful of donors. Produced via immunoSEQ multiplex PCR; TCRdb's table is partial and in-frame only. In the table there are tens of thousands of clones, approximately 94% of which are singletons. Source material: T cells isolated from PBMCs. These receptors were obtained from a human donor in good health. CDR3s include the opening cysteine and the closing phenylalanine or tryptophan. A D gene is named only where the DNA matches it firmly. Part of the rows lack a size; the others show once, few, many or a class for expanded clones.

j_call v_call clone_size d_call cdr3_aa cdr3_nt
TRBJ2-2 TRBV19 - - CASSFSSGELFF TGTGCCAGTTCCTTTTCTTCCGGGGAGCTGTTTTTT
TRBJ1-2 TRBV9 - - CASSRQANYGYTF TGTGCCAGCAGCCGCCAGGCTAACTATGGCTACACCTTC
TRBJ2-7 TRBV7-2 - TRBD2 CASSFYSGTEEQYF TGTGCCAGCAGCTTCTATAGCGGGACGGAAGAGCAGTACTTC
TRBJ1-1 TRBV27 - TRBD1 CATHRGLMNTEAFF TGTGCCACACACAGGGGGCTGATGAACACTGAAGCTTTCTTT
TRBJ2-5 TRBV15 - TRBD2 CATSRDYLAGGPEQETQYF TGTGCCACCAGCAGAGATTATCTAGCGGGAGGGCCTGAGCAAGAGACCCAGTACTTC
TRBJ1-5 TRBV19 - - CATPFGRGAWSNQPQHF TGTGCCACCCCTTTCGGCCGGGGGGCTTGGAGCAATCAGCCCCAGCATTTT
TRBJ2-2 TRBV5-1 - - CASSLAGTGELFF TGCGCCAGCAGCTTAGCAGGCACCGGGGAGCTGTTTTTT
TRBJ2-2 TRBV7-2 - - CASSLVGSGSANTGELFF TGTGCCAGCAGCTTAGTAGGTAGCGGTAGCGCGAACACCGGGGAGCTGTTTTTT
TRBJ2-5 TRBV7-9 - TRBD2 CASSLRGLAGEVETQYF TGTGCCAGCAGCTTGAGGGGACTAGCGGGAGAGGTAGAGACCCAGTACTTC
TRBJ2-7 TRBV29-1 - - CSVAHTGLYEQYF TGCAGCGTTGCTCATACAGGGTTATACGAGCAGTACTTC
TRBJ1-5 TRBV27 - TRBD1 CASSLGRGDQPQHF TGTGCCAGCAGTTTAGGCAGGGGGGATCAGCCCCAGCATTTT
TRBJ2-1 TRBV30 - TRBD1 CAWKGFPGGNGNNEQFF TGTGCCTGGAAAGGGTTCCCAGGGGGTAATGGAAACAATGAGCAGTTCTTC
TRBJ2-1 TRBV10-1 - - CASSESAFSSYNEQFF TGCGCCAGCAGTGAGTCCGCGTTCTCGTCCTACAATGAGCAGTTCTTC
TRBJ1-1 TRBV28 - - CASSFPGATEAFF TGTGCCAGCAGTTTCCCAGGGGCCACTGAAGCTTTCTTT
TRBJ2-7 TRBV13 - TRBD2 CASSLTSGPYEQYF TGTGCCAGCAGCTTGACTAGCGGCCCCTACGAGCAGTACTTC
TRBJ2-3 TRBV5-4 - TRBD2 CASSASGGGTDTQYF TGTGCCAGCAGCGCGTCGGGAGGGGGCACAGATACGCAGTATTTT
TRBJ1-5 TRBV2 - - CASSEARREYQPQHF TGTGCCAGCAGTGAAGCGCGGAGGGAATATCAGCCCCAGCATTTT
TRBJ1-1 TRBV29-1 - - CSVEAGESTEAFF TGCAGCGTTGAAGCAGGGGAGAGCACTGAAGCTTTCTTT
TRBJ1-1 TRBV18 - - CASSPNLVSDTEAFF TGTGCCAGCTCACCAAACTTGGTATCGGACACTGAAGCTTTCTTT
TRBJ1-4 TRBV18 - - CASSPRGRTNEKLFF TGTGCCAGCTCGCCAAGGGGGAGAACTAATGAAAAACTGTTTTTT
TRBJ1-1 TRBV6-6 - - CASETGRVQLAFF TGTGCCAGCGAGACCGGCAGGGTACAGTTAGCTTTCTTT
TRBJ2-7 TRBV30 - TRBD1 CAWSVTGVLDEQYF TGTGCCTGGAGTGTCACAGGGGTGTTGGACGAGCAGTACTTC
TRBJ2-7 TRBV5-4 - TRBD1 CASSLHGDRAGEQYF TGTGCCAGCAGCTTGCATGGGGACAGGGCGGGCGAGCAGTACTTC
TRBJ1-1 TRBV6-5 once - CASSYSSVRGGTEAFF TGTGCCAGCAGTTACTCGAGCGTGAGGGGAGGAACTGAAGCTTTCTTT
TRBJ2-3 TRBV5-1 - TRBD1 CASSLDRGSTDTQYF TGCGCCAGCAGCCTGGACAGGGGAAGCACAGATACGCAGTATTTT
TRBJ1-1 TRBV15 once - CATSSPGHDTEAFF TGTGCCACCAGCAGCCCGGGACACGACACTGAAGCTTTCTTT
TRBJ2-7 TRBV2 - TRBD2 CASIRGRAYEQYF TGTGCCAGCATAAGAGGGAGGGCCTACGAGCAGTACTTC
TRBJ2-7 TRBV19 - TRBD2 CASSIVNSGLYEQYF TGTGCCAGTAGTATTGTAAATAGCGGGCTCTACGAGCAGTACTTC
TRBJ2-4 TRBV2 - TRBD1 CARFRDRYVNIQYF TGTGCCCGTTTCCGGGACAGGTATGTCAACATTCAGTACTTC
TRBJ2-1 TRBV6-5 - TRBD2 CASSYLADHNEQFF TGTGCCAGCAGTTACCTAGCGGACCACAATGAGCAGTTCTTC
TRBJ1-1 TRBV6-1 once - CASTQSDYMNTEAFF TGTGCCAGCACCCAATCAGATTACATGAACACTGAAGCTTTCTTT
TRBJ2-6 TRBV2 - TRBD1 CAEGASGANVLTF TGTGCAGAGGGGGCGTCTGGGGCCAACGTCCTGACTTTC
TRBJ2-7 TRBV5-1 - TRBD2 CASSLSGGPHEQYF TGCGCCAGCAGCTTGTCGGGAGGGCCCCACGAGCAGTACTTC
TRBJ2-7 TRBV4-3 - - CASSHLYEQYF TGCGCCAGCAGCCATCTCTACGAGCAGTACTTC
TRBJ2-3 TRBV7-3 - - CASSRNWQDTQYF TGTGCCAGCAGCCGAAATTGGCAAGATACGCAGTATTTT
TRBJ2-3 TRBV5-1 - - CASTARGASTDTQYF TGCGCCAGCACCGCCCGGGGGGCGTCGACAGATACGCAGTATTTT
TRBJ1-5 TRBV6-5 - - CASSVRGGNQPQHF TGTGCCAGCAGCGTGCGGGGGGGCAATCAGCCCCAGCATTTT
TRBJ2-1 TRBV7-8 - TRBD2 CASSLAGGQNEQFF TGTGCCAGCAGCTTAGCGGGAGGGCAGAATGAGCAGTTCTTC
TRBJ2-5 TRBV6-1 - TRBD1 CASSLTGGAQETQYF TGTGCCAGCAGCCTCACAGGGGGCGCCCAAGAGACCCAGTACTTC
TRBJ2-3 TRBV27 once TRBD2 CASRLRGVAEFTDTQYF TGTGCCAGCAGACTCCGGGGGGTAGCGGAATTCACAGATACGCAGTATTTT
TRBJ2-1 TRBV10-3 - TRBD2 CAINERGLAGANEQFF TGTGCCATCAATGAAAGGGGGCTAGCGGGAGCCAATGAGCAGTTCTTC
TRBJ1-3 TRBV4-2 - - CASSQEVGLYSGNTIYF TGTGCCAGCAGCCAAGAAGTGGGACTGTACTCTGGAAACACCATATATTTT
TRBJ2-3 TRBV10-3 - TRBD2 CAISEKASGLSDTQYF TGTGCCATCAGTGAGAAGGCTAGCGGATTAAGCGATACGCAGTATTTT
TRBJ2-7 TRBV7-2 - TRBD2 CASSSTSDYEQYF TGTGCCAGCAGCTCGACTAGCGACTACGAGCAGTACTTC
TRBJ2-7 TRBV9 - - CASSVDGLANYEQYF TGTGCCAGCAGCGTAGACGGGCTAGCGAACTACGAGCAGTACTTC
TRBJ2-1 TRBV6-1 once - CASCAIGGYNEQFF TGTGCCAGCTGCGCTATTGGGGGGTACAATGAGCAGTTCTTC
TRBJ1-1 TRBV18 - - CASSLMTGGNTEAFF TGTGCCAGCTCACTAATGACAGGAGGGAACACTGAAGCTTTCTTT
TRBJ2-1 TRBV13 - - CASSSGLGGEQFF TGTGCCAGCAGCTCAGGACTAGGGGGTGAGCAGTTCTTC
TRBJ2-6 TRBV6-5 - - CASSYAGGSGANVLTF TGTGCCAGCAGTTACGCCGGCGGCTCTGGGGCCAACGTCCTGACTTTC